This TCR beta chain was captured by sequencing in a study of beta chain features in type 1 diabetes. Looking at the study overall: Cell yields, gender and age were comparable in patients and healthy donors.

This clone has more than one count but fewer than ten. In total, each donor contributed a single heparinised blood draw that averaged roughly 100 mL. Via CD45RO/CCR7/CD25/CD127/CD95/CD27, cells of the CD4+ naive, central memory, regulatory and stem cell-like memory subsets were sorted. The study reverse transcribed the entire isolated RNA, so it sequenced expressed TCRB transcripts. Regulatory, naive and central memory T cell samples averaged approximately 3.8 million reads. Here immunoSEQ multiplex PCR was the method, and the copy in TCRdb shows in-frame clones only, minus some. The sample consists of some 150,000 clones, 6.9% of them appearing once. The V gene's germline CDR1 is MDHEN and CDR2 SYDVKM. This CDR3 spans 13 amino acids. The ends were cut back, 7 bases at V and 3 bases at J, with 10 bases in the middle.

Source material: central memory CD4+ T cells from blood. The V call is TRBV28, the J call TRBJ1-5, with D possibly TRBD1 on 5 matching bases. This clonotype originated in a woman aged 25 to 39 in good health. The CDR3 DNA follows: TGTGCCAGCACAGGGTTTTACAATCAGCCCCAGCATTTT. It specifies CASTGFYNQPQHF.